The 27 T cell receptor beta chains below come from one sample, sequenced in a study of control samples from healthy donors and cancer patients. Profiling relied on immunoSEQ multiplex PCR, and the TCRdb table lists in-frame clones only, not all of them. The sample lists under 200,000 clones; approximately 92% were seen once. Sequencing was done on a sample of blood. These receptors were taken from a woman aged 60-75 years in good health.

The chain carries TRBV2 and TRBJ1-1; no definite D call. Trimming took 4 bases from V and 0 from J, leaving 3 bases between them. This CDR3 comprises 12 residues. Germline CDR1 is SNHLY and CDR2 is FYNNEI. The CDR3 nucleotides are TGTGCCAGCAGTGTAATGAACACTGAAGCTTTCTTT. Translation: CASSVMNTEAFF.

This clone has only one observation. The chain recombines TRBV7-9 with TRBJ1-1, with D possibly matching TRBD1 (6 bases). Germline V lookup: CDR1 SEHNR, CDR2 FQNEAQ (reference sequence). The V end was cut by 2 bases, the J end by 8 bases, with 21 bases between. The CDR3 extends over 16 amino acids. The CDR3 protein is CASSLLQGSSWTEAFF. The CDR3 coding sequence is TGTGCCAGCAGCTTACTACAGGGTAGTAGTTGGACGGAAGCTTTCTTT.

CDR3 region: CASSQGSPMGESYEQYF. CDR3 DNA sequence: TGCGCCAGCAGCCAAGGGTCCCCTATGGGGGAATCCTACGAGCAGTACTTC. V gene TRBV4-3 combines with J gene TRBJ2-7, with D perhaps being TRBD1 or TRBD2 (5 bases each). CDR1 is LGHNA and CDR2 is YSLEER in the germline V gene. Trimming cost V 1 base and J 1 base, with 17 bases left between them. The CDR3 totals 17 residues.

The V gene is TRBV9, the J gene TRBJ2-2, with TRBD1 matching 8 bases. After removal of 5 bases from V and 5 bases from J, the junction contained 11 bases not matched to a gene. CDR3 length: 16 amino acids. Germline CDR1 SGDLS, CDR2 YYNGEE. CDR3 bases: TGTGCCAGCAGAGCAGGGGGCAAGGGGGTAACCGGGGAGCTGTTTTTT. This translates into CASRAGGKGVTGELFF.

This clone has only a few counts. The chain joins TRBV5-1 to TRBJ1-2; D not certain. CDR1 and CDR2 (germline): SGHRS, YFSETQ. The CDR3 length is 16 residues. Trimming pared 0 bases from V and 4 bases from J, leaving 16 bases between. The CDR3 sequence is CASSLARGSDFYGYTF. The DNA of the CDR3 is TGCGCCAGCAGCTTGGCCCGAGGGTCAGACTTCTATGGCTACACCTTC.

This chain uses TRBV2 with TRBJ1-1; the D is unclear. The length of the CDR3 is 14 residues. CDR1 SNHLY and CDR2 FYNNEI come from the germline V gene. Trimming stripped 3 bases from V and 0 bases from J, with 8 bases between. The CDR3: CASSEAGMNTEAFF. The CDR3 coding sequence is TGTGCCAGCAGTGAGGCGGGCATGAACACTGAAGCTTTCTTT. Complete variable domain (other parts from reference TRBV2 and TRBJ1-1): EPEVTQTPSHQVTQMGQEVILRCVPISNHLYFYWYRQILGQKVEFLVSFYNNEISEKSEIFDDQFSVERPDGSNFTLKIRSTKLEDSAMYFCASSEAGMNTEAFFGQGTRLTVV.

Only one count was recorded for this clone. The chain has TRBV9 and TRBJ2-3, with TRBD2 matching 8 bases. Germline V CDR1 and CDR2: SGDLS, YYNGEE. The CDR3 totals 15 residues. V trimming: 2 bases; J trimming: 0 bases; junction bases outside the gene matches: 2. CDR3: CASSVSSGSTDTQYF. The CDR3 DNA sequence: TGTGCCAGCAGCGTGTCTAGCGGGAGCACAGATACGCAGTATTTT.

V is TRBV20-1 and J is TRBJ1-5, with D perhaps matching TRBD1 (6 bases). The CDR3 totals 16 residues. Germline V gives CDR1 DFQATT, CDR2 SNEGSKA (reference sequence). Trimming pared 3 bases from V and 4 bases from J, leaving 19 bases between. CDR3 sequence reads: CSASKRGGIQNQPQHF. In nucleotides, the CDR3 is TGCAGTGCTAGTAAGCGCGGGGGCATCCAAAATCAGCCCCAGCATTTT.

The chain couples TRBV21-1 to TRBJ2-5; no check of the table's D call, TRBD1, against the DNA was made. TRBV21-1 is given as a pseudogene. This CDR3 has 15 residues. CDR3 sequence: CASTPDRGSQETQYF. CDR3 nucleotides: TGTGCCAGCACTCCGGACAGGGGGTCCCAAGAGACCCAGTACTTC.

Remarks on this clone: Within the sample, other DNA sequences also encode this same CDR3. The CDR3 loop reads CASSEQGDTEAFF. In nucleotides, the CDR3 is TGTGCCAGCAGTGAACAGGGGGACACTGAAGCTTTCTTT. The V call is TRBV2, the J call TRBJ1-1, with 7 bases that match TRBD1. After removal of 2 bases from V and 3 bases from J, the junction contained 0 bases not matched to a gene. CDR1 is SNHLY, CDR2 FYNNEI, per germline. The CDR3 runs 13 residues. The full variable domain, with the rest looked up from reference TRBV2 and TRBJ1-1, is EPEVTQTPSHQVTQMGQEVILRCVPISNHLYFYWYRQILGQKVEFLVSFYNNEISEKSEIFDDQFSVERPDGSNFTLKIRSTKLEDSAMYFCASSEQGDTEAFFGQGTRLTVV.

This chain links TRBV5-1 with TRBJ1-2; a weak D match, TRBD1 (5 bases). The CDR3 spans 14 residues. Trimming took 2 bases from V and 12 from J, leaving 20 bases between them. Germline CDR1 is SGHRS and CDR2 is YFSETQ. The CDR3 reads CASSFRDGQGTDTF. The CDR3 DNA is TGCGCCAGCAGCTTCCGGGACGGCCAGGGTACTGACACCTTC.

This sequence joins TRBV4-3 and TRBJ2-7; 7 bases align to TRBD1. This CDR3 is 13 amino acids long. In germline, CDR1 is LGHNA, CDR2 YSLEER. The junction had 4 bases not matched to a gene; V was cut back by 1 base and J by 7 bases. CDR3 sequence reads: CASSQVFRGEQYF. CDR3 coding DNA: TGCGCCAGCAGCCAAGTTTTCAGGGGGGAGCAGTACTTC.

The chain's CDR3 is CASSLGTVHSPLHF. In DNA form, the CDR3 reads TGTGCCAGCAGCTTGGGGACAGTTCATTCACCCCTCCACTTT. V is TRBV5-6 and J is TRBJ1-6, with D possibly matching TRBD1 (6 bases). The CDR3 is 14 residues long. Germline loops: CDR1 SGHDT, CDR2 YYEEEE. The V end was cut by 0 bases, the J end by 8 bases, with 9 bases between.

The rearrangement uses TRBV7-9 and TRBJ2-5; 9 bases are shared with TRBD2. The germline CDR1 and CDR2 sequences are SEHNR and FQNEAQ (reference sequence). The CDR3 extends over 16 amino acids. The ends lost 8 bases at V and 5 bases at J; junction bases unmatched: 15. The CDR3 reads CASCLGGGASAETQYF. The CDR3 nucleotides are TGTGCCAGCTGTCTAGGCGGGGGGGCCTCTGCGGAGACCCAGTACTTC.

The DNA of the CDR3 is TGTGCCAGCAGCCTGGGACTAGAGGGTGAGACCCAGTACTTC. Amino acids: CASSLGLEGETQYF. The chain links TRBV11-3 to TRBJ2-5, with 8 bases matching TRBD2. With V trimmed by 5 bases and J by 5 bases, 7 bases remained unmatched. Looked up from germline, CDR1 is SGHNT and CDR2 is YENEEA. The CDR3 extends over 14 amino acids.

The DNA for the CDR3 is TGTGCCAGCAGTTACGATCGGGACGGTTACTATGGCTACACCTTC. This codes for CASSYDRDGYYGYTF. The chain couples TRBV6-5 to TRBJ1-2; tentative D call: TRBD1 (5 bases). V was clipped by 2 bases and J by 3 bases, with 13 bases between them. Germline V gene data show CDR1 as MNHEY and CDR2 as SVGAGI. The CDR3 is 15 amino acids.

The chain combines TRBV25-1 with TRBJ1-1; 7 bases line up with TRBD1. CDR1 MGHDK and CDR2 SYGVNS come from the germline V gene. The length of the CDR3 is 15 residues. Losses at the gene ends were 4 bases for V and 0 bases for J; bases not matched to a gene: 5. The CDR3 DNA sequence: TGTGCCAGCAGTGCCCAGGGACAGCTGAACACTGAAGCTTTCTTT. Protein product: CASSAQGQLNTEAFF.

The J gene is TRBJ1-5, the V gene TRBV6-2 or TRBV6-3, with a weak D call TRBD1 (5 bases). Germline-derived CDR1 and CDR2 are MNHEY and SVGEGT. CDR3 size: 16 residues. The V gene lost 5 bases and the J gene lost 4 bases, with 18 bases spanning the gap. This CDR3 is CASSSGAGEGNQPQHF. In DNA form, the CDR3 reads TGTGCCAGCAGTAGCGGGGCGGGCGAGGGAAATCAGCCCCAGCATTTT.

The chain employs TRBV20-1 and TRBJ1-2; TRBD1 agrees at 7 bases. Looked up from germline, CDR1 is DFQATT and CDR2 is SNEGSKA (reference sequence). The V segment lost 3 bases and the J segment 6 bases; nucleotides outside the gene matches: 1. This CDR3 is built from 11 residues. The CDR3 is CSARGTDGYTF. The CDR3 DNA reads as TGCAGTGCTAGGGGGACAGATGGCTACACCTTC.

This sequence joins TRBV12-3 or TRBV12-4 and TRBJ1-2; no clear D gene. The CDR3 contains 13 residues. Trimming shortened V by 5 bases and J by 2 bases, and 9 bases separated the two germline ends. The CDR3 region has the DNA TGTGCCAGCAGTCCCCGGTCGAACTATGGCTACACCTTC. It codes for CASSPRSNYGYTF.

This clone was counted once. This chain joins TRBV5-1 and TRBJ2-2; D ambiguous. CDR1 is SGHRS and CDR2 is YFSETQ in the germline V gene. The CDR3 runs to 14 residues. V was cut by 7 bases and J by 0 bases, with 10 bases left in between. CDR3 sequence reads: CASRAEPNTGELFF. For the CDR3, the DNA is TGCGCCAGCCGGGCAGAGCCGAACACCGGGGAGCTGTTTTTT.

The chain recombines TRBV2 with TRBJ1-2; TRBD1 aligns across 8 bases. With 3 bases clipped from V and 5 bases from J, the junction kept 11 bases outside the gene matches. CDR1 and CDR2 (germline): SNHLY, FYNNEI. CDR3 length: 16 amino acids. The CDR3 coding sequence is TGTGCCAGCAGTGATAAAGGACAGGGAAGTGTTTATGGCTACACCTTC. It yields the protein CASSDKGQGSVYGYTF.

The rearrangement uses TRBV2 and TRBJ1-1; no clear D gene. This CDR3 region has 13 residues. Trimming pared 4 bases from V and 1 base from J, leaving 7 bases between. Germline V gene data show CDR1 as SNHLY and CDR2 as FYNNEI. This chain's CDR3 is CASSVLRNTEAFF. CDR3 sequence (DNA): TGTGCCAGCAGTGTTCTCAGGAACACTGAAGCTTTCTTT.

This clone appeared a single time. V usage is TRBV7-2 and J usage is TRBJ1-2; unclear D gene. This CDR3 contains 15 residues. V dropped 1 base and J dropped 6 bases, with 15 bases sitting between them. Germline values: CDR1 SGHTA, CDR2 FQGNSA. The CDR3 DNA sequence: TGTGCCAGCAGCTTAGGTGGAGGGTCGATAAATGGCTACACCTTC. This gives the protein CASSLGGGSINGYTF.

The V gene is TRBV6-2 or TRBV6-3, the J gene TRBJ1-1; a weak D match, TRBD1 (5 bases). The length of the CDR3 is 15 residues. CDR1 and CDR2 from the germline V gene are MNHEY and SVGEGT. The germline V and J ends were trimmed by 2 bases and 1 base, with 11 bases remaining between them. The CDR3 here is CASSYLGTQNTEAFF. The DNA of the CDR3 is TGTGCCAGCAGTTACCTAGGGACGCAGAACACTGAAGCTTTCTTT.

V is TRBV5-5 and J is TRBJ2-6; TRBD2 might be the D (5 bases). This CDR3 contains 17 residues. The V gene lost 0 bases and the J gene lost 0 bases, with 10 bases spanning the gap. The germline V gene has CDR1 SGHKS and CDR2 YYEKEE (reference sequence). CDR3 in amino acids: CASSLVLGGSGANVLTF. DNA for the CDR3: TGTGCCAGCAGCTTGGTCCTTGGAGGCTCTGGGGCCAACGTCCTGACTTTC. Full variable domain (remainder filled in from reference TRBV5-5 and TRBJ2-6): DAGVTQSPTHLIKTRGQQVTLRCSPISGHKSVSWYQQVLGQGPQFIFQYYEKEERGRGNFPDRFSARQFPNYSSELNVNALLLGDSALYLCASSLVLGGSGANVLTFGAGSRLTVL.

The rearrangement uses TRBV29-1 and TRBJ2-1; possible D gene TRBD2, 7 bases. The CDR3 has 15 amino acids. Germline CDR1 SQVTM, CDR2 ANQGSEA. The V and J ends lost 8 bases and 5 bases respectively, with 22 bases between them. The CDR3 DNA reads TGCAGCTCTTTCCTAGGGGGGGTGTCCAACAATGAGCAGTTCTTC. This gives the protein CSSFLGGVSNNEQFF.